This T cell receptor (beta chain) was captured in a study of shared clonotypes between healthy human individuals. Study findings and constraints: Several donors held 4.5% to 5% of naive CD4 clonotypes in common.

As regards this clone: Its specificity is unknown.

The method was immunoSEQ multiplex PCR; TCRdb's version includes in-frame clones alone and lacks a portion of them. The sample contains some 1,100,000 clones, around three quarters of which appear only once. The specimen was memory CD4+ T cells from PBMCs. As to subset: CD45RA-negative fraction. This TCR came from a young man in good health. Some clones in this sample may be carry-over from other donors' samples.

CDR3 sequence reads: CASSIPGVQETQYF. The DNA for the CDR3 is TGTGCCAGTAGTATCCCAGGGGTGCAAGAGACCCAGTACTTC. The chain couples TRBV19 to TRBJ2-5, with D possibly matching TRBD1 (6 bases). Trimming shortened V by 3 bases and J by 2 bases, and 10 bases separated the two germline ends. Germline CDR1 and CDR2: LNHDA and SQIVND (reference sequence). The CDR3 loop spans 14 amino acids.